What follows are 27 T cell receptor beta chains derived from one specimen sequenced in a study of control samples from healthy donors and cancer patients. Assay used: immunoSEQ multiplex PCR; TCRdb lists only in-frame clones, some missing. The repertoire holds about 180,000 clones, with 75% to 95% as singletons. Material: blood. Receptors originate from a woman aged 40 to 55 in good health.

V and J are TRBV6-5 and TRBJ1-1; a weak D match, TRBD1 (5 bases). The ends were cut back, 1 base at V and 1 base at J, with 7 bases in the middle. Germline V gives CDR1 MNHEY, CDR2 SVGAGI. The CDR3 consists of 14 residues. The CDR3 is CASSYWDRNTEAFF. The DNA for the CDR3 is TGTGCCAGCAGTTACTGGGACCGGAACACTGAAGCTTTCTTT.

CDR3 protein: CASSPGASSSYEQYF. In DNA, the CDR3 is TGTGCCAGCAGCCCAGGGGCCTCGAGCTCCTACGAGCAGTACTTC. The chain joins TRBV3-1 (or the pseudogene TRBV3-2) to TRBJ2-7, with D perhaps TRBD1 (6 bases). Per the germline V gene, CDR1 is LGHDT and CDR2 is YNNKEL (reference sequence). There are 15 residues in the CDR3. The V end lost 4 bases, the J end lost 0 bases, and 13 bases lay between the germline ends.

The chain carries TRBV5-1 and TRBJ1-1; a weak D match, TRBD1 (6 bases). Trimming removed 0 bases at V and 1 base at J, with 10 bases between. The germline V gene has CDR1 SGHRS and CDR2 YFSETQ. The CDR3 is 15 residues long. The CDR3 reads CASSLVLGANTEAFF. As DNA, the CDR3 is TGCGCCAGCAGCTTGGTTTTGGGGGCGAACACTGAAGCTTTCTTT.

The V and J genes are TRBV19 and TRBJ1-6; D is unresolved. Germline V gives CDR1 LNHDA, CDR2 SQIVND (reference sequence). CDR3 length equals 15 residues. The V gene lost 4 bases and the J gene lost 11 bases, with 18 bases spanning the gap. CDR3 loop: CASSTRLSGSTPLHF. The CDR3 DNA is TGTGCCAGTAGTACGAGACTCTCGGGTTCGACACCCCTCCACTTT.

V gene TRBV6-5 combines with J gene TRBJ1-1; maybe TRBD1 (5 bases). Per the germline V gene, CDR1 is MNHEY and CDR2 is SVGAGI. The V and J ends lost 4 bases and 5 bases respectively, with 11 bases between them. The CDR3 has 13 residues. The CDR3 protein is CASSSRGTTEAFF. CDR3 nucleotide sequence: TGTGCCAGCAGTTCGAGAGGGACTACTGAAGCTTTCTTT.

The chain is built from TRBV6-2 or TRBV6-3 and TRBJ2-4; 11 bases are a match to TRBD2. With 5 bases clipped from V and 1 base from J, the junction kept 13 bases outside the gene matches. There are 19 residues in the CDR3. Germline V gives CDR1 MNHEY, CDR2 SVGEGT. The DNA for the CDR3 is TGTGCCAGCAGTATCGGACTAGCGGGCACTTACAGGGCCAAAAACATTCAGTACTTC. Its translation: CASSIGLAGTYRAKNIQYF.

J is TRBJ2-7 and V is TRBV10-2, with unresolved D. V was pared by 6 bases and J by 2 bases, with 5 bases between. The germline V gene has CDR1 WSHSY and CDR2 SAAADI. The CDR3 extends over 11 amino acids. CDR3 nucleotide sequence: TGCGCCAGCAGCGCCGCCTACGAGCAGTACTTC. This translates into CASSAAYEQYF.

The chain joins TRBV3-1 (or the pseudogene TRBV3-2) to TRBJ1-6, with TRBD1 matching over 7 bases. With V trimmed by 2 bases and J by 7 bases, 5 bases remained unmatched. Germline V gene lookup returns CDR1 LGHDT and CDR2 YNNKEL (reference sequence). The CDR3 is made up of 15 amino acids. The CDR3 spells CASSQTGVGNSPLHF. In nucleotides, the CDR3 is TGTGCCAGCAGCCAAACAGGGGTCGGGAATTCACCCCTCCACTTT.

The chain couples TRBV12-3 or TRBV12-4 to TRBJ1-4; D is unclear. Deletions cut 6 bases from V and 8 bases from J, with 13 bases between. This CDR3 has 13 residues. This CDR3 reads CASSPALSEKLFF. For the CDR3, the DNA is TGTGCCAGCAGCCCAGCCCTTTCCGAAAAACTGTTTTTT.

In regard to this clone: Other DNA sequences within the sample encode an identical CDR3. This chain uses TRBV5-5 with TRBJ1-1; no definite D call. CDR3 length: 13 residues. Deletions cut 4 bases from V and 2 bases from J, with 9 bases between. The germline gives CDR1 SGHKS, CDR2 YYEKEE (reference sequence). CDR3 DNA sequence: TGTGCCAGCAGCCTCGGGGTTAACACTGAAGCTTTCTTT. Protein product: CASSLGVNTEAFF.

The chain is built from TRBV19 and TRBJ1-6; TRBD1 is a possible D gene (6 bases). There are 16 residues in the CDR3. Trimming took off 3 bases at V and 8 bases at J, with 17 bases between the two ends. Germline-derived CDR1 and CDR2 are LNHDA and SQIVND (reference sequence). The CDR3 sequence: CASSIEVVRGDSPLHF. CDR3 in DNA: TGTGCCAGTAGTATTGAAGTCGTAAGGGGGGATTCACCCCTCCACTTT.

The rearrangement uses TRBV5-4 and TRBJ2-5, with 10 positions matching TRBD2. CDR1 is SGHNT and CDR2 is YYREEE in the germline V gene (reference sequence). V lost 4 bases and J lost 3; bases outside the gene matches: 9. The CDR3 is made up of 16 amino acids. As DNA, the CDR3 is TGTGCCAGCAGCGCCAGGGGAGCGGGGGGGAAAGAGACCCAGTACTTC. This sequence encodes CASSARGAGGKETQYF.

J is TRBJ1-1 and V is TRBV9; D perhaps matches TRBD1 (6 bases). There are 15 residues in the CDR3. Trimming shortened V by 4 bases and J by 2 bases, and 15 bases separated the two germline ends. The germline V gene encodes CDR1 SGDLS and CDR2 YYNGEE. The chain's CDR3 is CASSIHGGPNTEAFF. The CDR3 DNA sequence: TGTGCCAGCAGCATACACGGGGGGCCAAACACTGAAGCTTTCTTT.

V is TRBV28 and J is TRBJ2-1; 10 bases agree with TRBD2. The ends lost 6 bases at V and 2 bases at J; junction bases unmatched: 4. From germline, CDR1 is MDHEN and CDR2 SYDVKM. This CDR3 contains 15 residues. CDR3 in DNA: TGTGCCAGCAGGCCACTAGCGGGGACCTACAATGAGCAGTTCTTC. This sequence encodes CASRPLAGTYNEQFF.

CDR3 amino acids: CASSPTSGGAGETQYF. In DNA, the CDR3 is TGTGCCAGCAGCCCGACTAGCGGGGGGGCGGGAGAGACCCAGTACTTC. The chain carries TRBV2 and TRBJ2-5, with TRBD2 matching 14 bases. J was trimmed by 4 bases and V by 6 bases; bases with no gene match: 7. The CDR3 covers 16 residues. Germline V lookup: CDR1 SNHLY, CDR2 FYNNEI.

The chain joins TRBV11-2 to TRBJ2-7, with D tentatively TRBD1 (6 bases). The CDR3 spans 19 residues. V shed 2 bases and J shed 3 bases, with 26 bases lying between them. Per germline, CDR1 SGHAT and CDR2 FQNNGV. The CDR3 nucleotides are TGTGCCAGCAGCTTATTTCAGGTTGGACAGATATTTATAAACTACGAGCAGTACTTC. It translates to CASSLFQVGQIFINYEQYF.

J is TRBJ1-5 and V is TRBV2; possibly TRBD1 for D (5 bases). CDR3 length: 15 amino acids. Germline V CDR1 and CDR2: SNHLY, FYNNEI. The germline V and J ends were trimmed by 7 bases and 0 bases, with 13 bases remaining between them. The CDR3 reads CASMAGDGSNQPQHF. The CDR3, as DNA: TGTGCCAGCATGGCGGGGGATGGTAGCAATCAGCCCCAGCATTTT.

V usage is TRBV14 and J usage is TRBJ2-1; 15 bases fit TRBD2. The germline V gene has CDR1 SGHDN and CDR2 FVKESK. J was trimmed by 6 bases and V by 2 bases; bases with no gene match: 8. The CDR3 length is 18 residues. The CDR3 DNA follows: TGTGCCAGCAGCCAATCTCCGGGACTAGCGGGGGGCTTCAATGAGCAGTTCTTC. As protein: CASSQSPGLAGGFNEQFF.

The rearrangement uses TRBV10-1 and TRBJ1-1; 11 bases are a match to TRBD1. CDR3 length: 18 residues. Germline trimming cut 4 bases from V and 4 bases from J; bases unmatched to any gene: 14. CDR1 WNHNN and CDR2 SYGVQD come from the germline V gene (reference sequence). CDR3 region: CASSVRSRDRGYGTEAFF. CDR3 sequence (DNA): TGCGCCAGCAGTGTACGTTCCCGGGACAGGGGGTATGGCACTGAAGCTTTCTTT.

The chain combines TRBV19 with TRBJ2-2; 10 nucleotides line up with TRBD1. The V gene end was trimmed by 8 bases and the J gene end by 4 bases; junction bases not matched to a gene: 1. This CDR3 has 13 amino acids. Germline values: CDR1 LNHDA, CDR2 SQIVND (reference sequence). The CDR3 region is CASGDRGTGELFF. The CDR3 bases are TGTGCCAGTGGGGACAGGGGCACCGGGGAGCTGTTTTTT.

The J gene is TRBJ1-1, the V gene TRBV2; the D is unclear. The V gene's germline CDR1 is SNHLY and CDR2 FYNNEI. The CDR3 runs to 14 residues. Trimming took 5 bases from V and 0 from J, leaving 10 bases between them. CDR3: CASSLRRMNTEAFF. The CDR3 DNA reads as TGTGCCAGCAGTCTAAGACGGATGAACACTGAAGCTTTCTTT.

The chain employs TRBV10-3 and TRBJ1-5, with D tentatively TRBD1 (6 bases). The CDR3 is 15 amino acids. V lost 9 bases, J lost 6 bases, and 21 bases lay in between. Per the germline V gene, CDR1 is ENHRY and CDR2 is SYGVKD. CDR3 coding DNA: TGTGCCATAGGACAGCTCCTTGGGGTCGGTCAGCCCCAGCATTTT. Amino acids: CAIGQLLGVGQPQHF.

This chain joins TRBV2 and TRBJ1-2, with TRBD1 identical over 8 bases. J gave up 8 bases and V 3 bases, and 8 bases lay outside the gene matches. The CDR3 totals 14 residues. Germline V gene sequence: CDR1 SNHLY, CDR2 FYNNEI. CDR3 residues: CASSDQDRDEGYTF. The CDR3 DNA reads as TGTGCCAGCAGTGACCAGGACAGGGATGAAGGCTACACCTTC.

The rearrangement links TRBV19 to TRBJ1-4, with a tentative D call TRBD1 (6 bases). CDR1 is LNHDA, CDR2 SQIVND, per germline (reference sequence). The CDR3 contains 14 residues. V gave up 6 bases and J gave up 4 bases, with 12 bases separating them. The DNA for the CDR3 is TGTGCCAGTAGCCCCCAGGGGATTAATGAAAAACTGTTTTTT. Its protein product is CASSPQGINEKLFF.

This CDR3 is CASSSPGPTNEKLFF. The CDR3 DNA follows: TGTGCCAGCAGTTCCCCGGGGCCAACTAATGAAAAACTGTTTTTT. This chain links TRBV6-2 or TRBV6-3 with TRBJ1-4; possibly TRBD1 for D (5 bases). This CDR3 has 15 amino acids. Germline lookup yields CDR1 MNHEY and CDR2 SVGEGT. Trimming pared 4 bases from V and 0 bases from J, leaving 9 bases between.

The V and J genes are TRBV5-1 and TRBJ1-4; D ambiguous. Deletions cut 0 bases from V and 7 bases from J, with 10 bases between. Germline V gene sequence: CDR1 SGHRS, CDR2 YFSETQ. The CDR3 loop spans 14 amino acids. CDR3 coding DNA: TGCGCCAGCAGCTTGGACGGCGCAGTTGAAAAACTGTTTTTT. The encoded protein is CASSLDGAVEKLFF.

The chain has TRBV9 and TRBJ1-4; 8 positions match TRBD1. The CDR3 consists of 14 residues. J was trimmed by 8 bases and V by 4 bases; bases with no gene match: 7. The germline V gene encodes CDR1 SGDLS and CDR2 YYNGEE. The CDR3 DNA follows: TGTGCCAGCAGCCTTGACAGGGGCGACGAAAAACTGTTTTTT. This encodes CASSLDRGDEKLFF.